This T cell receptor beta chain was sequenced in a study of breast tumors, draining lymph nodes, adjacent tissues. TCRdb reprocessed the multiplex PCR reads via MiXCR and lists one record per CDR3 protein. The sample gives approximately 130,000 distinct CDR3 sequences, approximately 22% of which show up once; 2% to 2.5% is in the top ten. Trimming at V came to 2 bases and at J to 5 bases, leaving 2 bases not matched to a gene. The CDR3 is 16 amino acids. Germline V gene sequence: CDR1 SGHDT, CDR2 YYEEEE. Study-level points and caveats: The data were judged consistent with most tumor T cells coming from lymph node and expanding in tumor. Luminal-like breast cancer showed significantly greater tumor-nontumor repertoire similarity than basal-like breast cancer did.

This clonotype was detected only a few times. The antigen is unknown. Breast cancer patients provided tissue from their axillary draining lymph nodes. The receptor comes from a female donor with breast cancer. Some clones in this sample may be carry-over from other donors' samples. V usage is TRBV5-6 and J usage is TRBJ2-2, with 14 positions matching TRBD2. The sequencing input was axillary lymph node tissue. CDR3 nucleotides: TGTGCCAGCAGCTTCCGGACTAGCGGGAGGACCGGGGAGCTGTTTTTT. As protein: CASSFRTSGRTGELFF.